These T cell receptor beta chains were read from a single sample in a study of CD4+ T cells in melanoma. The method was immunoSEQ multiplex PCR; TCRdb's version includes in-frame clones alone and lacks a portion of them. The sample has roughly 110,000 clones, over 80% seen once. The sequenced sample consisted of peripheral blood. Source of these receptors: a human donor with melanoma. CDR3s include the opening cysteine and the closing phenylalanine or tryptophan. Fields, in order: V gene, D gene, clone size, J gene, CDR3 protein, CDR3 DNA. The D gene is left open where the match is weak. Size is omitted from some rows. Given values are once, few, many or a class for expanded clones.

>TRBV15|NA|NA|TRBJ1-1
CATSRTSAVVESNTEAFF
TGTGCCACCAGCAGGACCTCCGCCGTCGTGGAATCTAACACTGAAGCTTTCTTT
>TRBV7-7|TRBD1|NA|TRBJ2-5
CASSPTGVAETQYF
TGTGCCAGCAGCCCGACAGGGGTGGCAGAGACCCAGTACTTC
>TRBV10-3|TRBD2|once|TRBJ2-7
CASSSGSSYEQYF
TGTGCCTCGTCTAGCGGGAGCTCCTACGAGCAGTACTTC
>TRBV7-9|TRBD1|NA|TRBJ2-1
CASSPRQGMSRDEQFF
TGTGCCAGCAGCCCCCGACAGGGCATGTCTCGGGATGAGCAGTTCTTC
>TRBV28|TRBD1|NA|TRBJ2-7
CASSLGQSYEQYF
TGTGCCAGCAGTCTGGGACAGTCCTACGAGCAGTACTTC
>TRBV5-6|TRBD2|NA|TRBJ2-1
CASSLGPQGLAFF
TGTGCCAGCAGCTTGGGCCCGCAGGGACTAGCTTTCTTC
>TRBV18|NA|NA|TRBJ1-1
CASSLKGTGTASGTEAFF
TGTGCCAGCTCACTAAAAGGGACGGGTACCGCATCGGGCACTGAAGCTTTCTTT
>TRBV4-1|NA|NA|TRBJ1-6
CASSQWGKENSPLHF
TGCGCCAGCAGCCAGTGGGGAAAGGAAAATTCACCCCTCCACTTT
>TRBV5-1|NA|NA|TRBJ1-1
CASRTDYEAFF
TGCGCCAGCAGGACTGACTACGAAGCTTTCTTT
>TRBV21-1|NA|once|TRBJ2-4
CASSKARSAKNIQYF
TGTGCCAGCAGCAAAGCGCGGTCAGCCAAAAACATTCAGTACTTC